This entry lists 3 T cell receptor beta chains sequenced from one sample in a study of PD-1 blockade in classical Hodgkin lymphoma. TCRdb's table, derived via immunoSEQ multiplex PCR, lists solely in-frame clones and lacks some. The sample consists of 25,000 to 35,000 clones, roughly 70% of them appearing once. Each patient's relapse followed autologous stem cell transplantation, and brentuximab vedotin exposure varied. Sample: peripheral blood mononuclear cells (PBMCs), taken before the second cycle of nivolumab. The receptors were sampled from a human donor with classical Hodgkin lymphoma.

The rearrangement uses TRBV7-9 and TRBJ2-1, with 11 bases identical to TRBD2. Looked up from germline, CDR1 is SEHNR and CDR2 is FQNEAQ (reference sequence). The CDR3 extends over 16 amino acids. Trimming cost V 2 bases and J 9 bases; bases outside gene matches: 9. The CDR3, as DNA: TGTGCCAGCAGCTTAACTCTAGCGGGGGGTCATGGTGAGCAGTTCTTC. Amino acids: CASSLTLAGGHGEQFF.

The chain combines TRBV19 with TRBJ1-5; possibly TRBD1 for D (6 bases). The CDR3 is 16 residues long. With 6 bases removed from V and 1 base from J, the gap between germline ends came to 16 bases. Germline lookup yields CDR1 LNHDA and CDR2 SQIVND (reference sequence). DNA for the CDR3: TGTGCCAGTAGCCAAACAGGGCCGGAAAGCAATCAGCCCCAGCATTTT. Translating it yields CASSQTGPESNQPQHF.

The genes are TRBV14 and TRBJ1-1; D is unresolved. V was clipped by 0 bases and J by 0 bases, with 8 bases between them. Germline CDR1 SGHDN, CDR2 FVKESK. There are 15 residues in the CDR3. CDR3: CASSQEGAVNTEAFF. CDR3 bases: TGTGCCAGCAGCCAAGAAGGCGCCGTGAACACTGAAGCTTTCTTT. The full variable domain, completed using reference TRBV14 and TRBJ1-1, is EAGVTQFPSHSVIEKGQTVTLRCDPISGHDNLYWYRRVMGKEIKFLLHFVKESKQDESGMPNNRFLAERTGGTYSTLKVQPAELEDSGVYFCASSQEGAVNTEAFFGQGTRLTVV.